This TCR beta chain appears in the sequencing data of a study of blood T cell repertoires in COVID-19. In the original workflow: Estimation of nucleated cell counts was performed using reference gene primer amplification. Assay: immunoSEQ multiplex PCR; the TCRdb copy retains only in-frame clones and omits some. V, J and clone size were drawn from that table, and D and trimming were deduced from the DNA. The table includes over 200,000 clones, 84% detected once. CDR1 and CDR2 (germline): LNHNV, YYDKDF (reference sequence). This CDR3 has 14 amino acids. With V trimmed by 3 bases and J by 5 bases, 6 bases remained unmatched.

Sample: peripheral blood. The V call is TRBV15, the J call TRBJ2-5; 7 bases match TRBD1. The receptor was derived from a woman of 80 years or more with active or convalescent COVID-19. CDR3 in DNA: TGTGCCACCAGCAGGGACAGGTGGGAGGAGACCCAGTACTTC. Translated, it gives CATSRDRWEETQYF.